The 30 T cell receptor beta chains listed next were all sequenced from one sample in a study of T cells in women clearing cervical HPV infection. TCRdb keeps only in-frame clones here, not all; method: immunoSEQ multiplex PCR. The repertoire table contains tens of thousands of clones. The material sequenced was blood buffy coat. These receptors were obtained from a woman between 18 and 69 years old with a cervical HPV16 infection that either progressed to CIN3+ or cleared (not recorded which).

CDR3 protein: CASSASSGGVADTQYF. The CDR3 bases that were read are TGTGCCAGCAGCGCCTCTAGCGGGGGGGTCGCAGATACG. The genes are TRBV9 and TRBJ2-3; 12 bases are shared with TRBD2. The read is 3 residues too short to cover the CDR3 end, so that end is filled in from the germline J gene. Per germline, CDR1 SGDLS and CDR2 YYNGEE. The junction had 6 bases not matched to a gene; V was cut back by 3 bases and J by 4 bases. The CDR3 has 16 amino acids.

Comments on this clone: The CDR3 extends 3 residues past the end of the read, so its final part is completed from the germline J gene. The chain uses TRBV11-2 and TRBJ2-5; perhaps TRBD1 as D (5 bases). Looked up from germline, CDR1 is SGHAT and CDR2 is FQNNGV. V lost 1 base, J lost 5 bases, and 14 bases lay in between. This CDR3 has 15 residues. The CDR3 spells CASSLGSARVETQYF. Incomplete CDR3 DNA: TGTGCCAGCAGCTTAGGGTCCGCCAGGGTGGAGACC.

A note on this clone: The read falls 3 residues short of the CDR3 end, and the missing part is taken from the germline J gene. The gene calls are TRBV5-1 and TRBJ2-5; 9 bases are shared with TRBD2. CDR3 length: 16 residues. Germline V gene sequence: CDR1 SGHRS, CDR2 YFSETQ. V lost 0 bases, J lost 2 bases, and 5 bases stayed unmatched. CDR3 loop: CASSLGLAGVQETQYF. CDR3 DNA (partial): TGCGCCAGCAGCTTGGGGTTAGCGGGGGTACAAGAGACC.

Details on this clone: The read falls 3 residues short of the CDR3 end, and the missing part is taken from the germline J gene. This chain links TRBV10-3 with TRBJ1-2; possibly TRBD1 for D (6 bases). The CDR3 covers 14 residues. The germline V gene encodes CDR1 ENHRY and CDR2 SYGVKD. The part of the CDR3 DNA that was read is TGTGCCATCAGTGAGGGGACAAGCTACTGGGGC. The encoded protein is CAISEGTSYWG. In full, the CDR3 reads CAISEGTSYWGYTF.

As to this clone: The read gets to within 3 residues of the CDR3 end, and the germline J gene fills in the rest. This rearrangement joins TRBV14 to TRBJ2-3; the match to TRBD2 covers 9 bases. CDR3 length: 17 residues. Losses at the gene ends were 0 bases for V and 2 bases for J; bases not matched to a gene: 6. Per germline, CDR1 SGHDN and CDR2 FVKESK. CDR3 DNA (partial): TGTGCCAGCAGCCAAGATGCTAGCGGGGCGTTCACAGATACG. As protein: CASSQDASGAFTDT. The full CDR3 protein is CASSQDASGAFTDTQYF.

The CDR3 DNA, read in part, is TGCGCCAGCAGCCCGGGACAGGGGGTTCAAGAGACC. It is translated as CASSPGQGVQET. In full, the CDR3 reads CASSPGQGVQETQYF. The V gene is TRBV10-1, the J gene TRBJ2-5; 11 nucleotides agree with TRBD1. The read comes to an end 3 residues before the CDR3 does, leaving the germline J gene to fill in the end. The CDR3 has 15 amino acids. The germline CDR1 and CDR2 sequences are WNHNN and SYGVQD (reference sequence). The V gene end was trimmed by 6 bases and the J gene end by 2 bases; junction bases not matched to a gene: 5.

Concerning this clone: The missing CDR3 end, 3 residues past where the read stops, is filled in from the germline J gene. The chain carries TRBV7-9 and TRBJ2-7; 7 bases fit TRBD1. Germline V gene sequence: CDR1 SEHNR, CDR2 FQNEAQ (reference sequence). Trimming removed 6 bases from V and 5 bases from J; junction bases left unmatched: 7. CDR3 length equals 13 residues. The CDR3 is CASSRDSRDEQYF. CDR3 DNA (partial): TGTGCCAGCAGTCGGGACAGTAGGGACGAG.

Details on this clone: The read falls 3 residues short of the CDR3 end, and the missing part is taken from the germline J gene. This sequence joins TRBV5-8 and TRBJ2-7; maybe TRBD2 (6 bases). This CDR3 contains 14 residues. The V gene's germline CDR1 is SGHTS and CDR2 YDEGEE. Between the trimmed V and J ends, which lost 4 bases and 2 bases, there was a span of 13 bases. The CDR3 spells CASSLTSFAYEQYF. Partial CDR3 DNA: TGTGCCAGCAGCCTGACTAGTTTTGCCTACGAG.

About this clone: The CDR3 goes on 3 residues after the read ends, and that part is filled in from the germline J gene. The chain joins TRBV19 to TRBJ2-3; D is perhaps TRBD1 (5 bases). The CDR3 contains 15 residues. CDR1 LNHDA and CDR2 SQIVND come from the germline V gene (reference sequence). The CDR3 sequence is CASSIRQKKPETQYF. Partial CDR3 DNA: TGTGCCAGTAGTATTCGACAGAAAAAGCCCGAGACG.

To note about this clone: Coverage ceases 3 residues before the CDR3 finishes, and the germline J gene fills in the end. This chain links TRBV7-3 with TRBJ2-5; a possible D gene is TRBD2 (5 bases). CDR1 is SGHTA, CDR2 FQGTGA, per germline. The CDR3 loop spans 13 amino acids. V shed 9 bases and J shed 2 bases, with 13 bases lying between them. Here the CDR3 reads CASGSGSQETQYF. The CDR3 DNA, read in part, is TGTGCCAGTGGATCGGGGTCGCAAGAGACC.

CDR3 DNA, as far as it was read: TGTGCCAGCAGTTTAAGGTCGGGCAGGGGGCTTGAG. Amino acids: CASSLRSGRGLE. The full CDR3 protein reads CASSLRSGRGLEQFF. The chain employs TRBV12-3 or TRBV12-4 and TRBJ2-1; TRBD1 matches at 8 bases. The read ends 3 residues before the CDR3 terminus; that terminus is restored from the germline J gene. The CDR3 spans 15 residues. Trimming took 2 bases from V and 9 from J; bases not matched to a gene: 9.

Turning to this clone: The CDR3 extends 3 residues past the end of the read, so its final part is completed from the germline J gene. The chain employs TRBV5-1 and TRBJ2-3; a weak D match, TRBD2 (5 bases). The CDR3 length is 17 residues. Looked up from germline, CDR1 is SGHRS and CDR2 is YFSETQ. CDR3 loop: CASAKRALGGSNQPQYF. The sequenced CDR3 bases are TGCGCCAGCGCGAAAAGGGCCCTTGGAGGAAGCAATCAGCCG.

About this clone itself: The CDR3 goes on 3 residues after the read ends, and that part is filled in from the germline J gene. The chain uses TRBV11-3 and TRBJ2-7; a possible D gene is TRBD1 (6 bases). The CDR3 runs to 14 residues. V was shortened by 4 bases and J by 5 bases, with 15 bases between the two germline ends. Looked up from germline, CDR1 is SGHNT and CDR2 is YENEEA. The sequenced part of the CDR3 DNA is TGTGCCAGCAGCTCAGGACAGAGTCGCCACGAG. Amino acid sequence: CASSSGQSRHE. The CDR3 in full is CASSSGQSRHEQYF.

A word on this clone: Read coverage stops 3 residues before the CDR3 terminus; the germline J gene supplies the remainder. The chain couples TRBV19 to TRBJ2-3, with 10 bases fitting TRBD2. The CDR3 length is 16 residues. Per germline, CDR1 LNHDA and CDR2 SQIVND (reference sequence). The CDR3 bases that were read are TGTGCCAGTAGCCGCCCTAGCGGGAGTGGGTGGGGGACG. Amino acid sequence: CASSRPSGSGWGT. The full CDR3 protein reads CASSRPSGSGWGTQYF.

Turning to this clone: The CDR3 extends 3 residues past the end of the read, so its final part is completed from the germline J gene. V is TRBV11-3 and J is TRBJ1-2; 7 bases align to TRBD1. Germline CDR1 SGHNT, CDR2 YENEEA. The CDR3 extends over 15 amino acids. The DNA read from the CDR3 is TGTGCCAGCAGCTTAGGGCCCCCGACAGGGTCCGGC. Translating gives CASSLGPPTGSG. The whole CDR3 is CASSLGPPTGSGYTF.

In regard to this clone: From the germline J gene comes the end of the CDR3, since the read stops 3 residues before it. V is TRBV6-2 or TRBV6-3 and J is TRBJ2-1; TRBD2 matches 8 bases. V dropped 0 bases and J dropped 4; count of bases not matched to a gene: 8. This CDR3 comprises 17 residues. Germline assignment: CDR1 MNHEY and CDR2 SVGEGT. The CDR3 here is CASSYSTQRGPYNEQFF. Incomplete CDR3 DNA: TGTGCCAGCAGTTACTCCACTCAGCGGGGGCCTTACAATGAG.

A word on this clone: The read terminates 3 residues before the CDR3 end, so the remaining end is supplied by the germline J gene. The chain couples TRBV12-3 or TRBV12-4 to TRBJ1-1; D uncertain. The V gene lost 7 bases and the J gene lost 1 base, with 10 bases spanning the gap. The CDR3 is 13 residues long. The part of the CDR3 DNA that was read is TGTGCCAGCACCATGAGGTGGAACACTGAA. Its protein product is CASTMRWNTE. The CDR3 reads in full as CASTMRWNTEAFF.

Regarding this clone: The read ends 3 residues early relative to the CDR3; the germline J gene fills the gap. The chain couples TRBV2 to TRBJ2-3; 9 bases match TRBD1. Germline V gives CDR1 SNHLY, CDR2 FYNNEI. The CDR3 is 15 residues long. After removal of 4 bases from V and 4 bases from J, the junction contained 6 bases not matched to a gene. This CDR3 reads CASSVDRGGADTQYF. Partial CDR3 DNA: TGTGCCAGCAGTGTGGACAGGGGAGGCGCAGATACG.

Concerning this clone: Read data end 3 residues before the CDR3 end; the end is taken from the germline J gene. The J gene is TRBJ1-2, the V gene TRBV20-1; weak D call: TRBD1 (5 bases). Trimming took off 0 bases at V and 1 base at J, with 9 bases between the two ends. The CDR3 totals 14 residues. The germline CDR1 and CDR2 sequences are DFQATT and SNEGSKA (reference sequence). CDR3 bases read: TGCAGTGCTAGAGATCCGACAGTTAACTATGGC. This translates into CSARDPTVNYG. The complete CDR3 protein is CSARDPTVNYGYTF.

As regards this clone: Sequencing ends 3 residues short of the CDR3 end; the germline J gene provides the rest. This chain connects TRBV28 to TRBJ1-2, with TRBD1 as a possible D gene (5 bases). The germline gives CDR1 MDHEN, CDR2 SYDVKM. Trimming removed 6 bases from V and 6 bases from J, with 11 bases in between. The CDR3 loop spans 12 amino acids. The DNA read from the CDR3 is TGTGCCAGCAGACTCAGGGCGGATGGC. Translation: CASRLRADG. The full CDR3 reads CASRLRADGYTF.

CDR3 amino acids: CASSLLAGGPVQETQYF. CDR3 DNA (partial): TGTGCCAGCAGTCTCCTAGCGGGGGGGCCCGTACAAGAGACG. The V and J genes are TRBV6-2 or TRBV6-3 and TRBJ2-3, with TRBD2 identical over 12 bases. The DNA ends 3 residues before the CDR3 does, and the rest of the CDR3 is filled in from the germline J gene. Per germline, CDR1 MNHEY and CDR2 SVGEGT. The CDR3 extends over 17 amino acids.

As for this clone: The sequence runs out 3 residues before the end of the CDR3; the remainder is reconstructed from the germline J gene. The rearrangement joins TRBV20-1 to TRBJ2-5; 14 nucleotides line up with TRBD2. The CDR3 extends over 14 amino acids. CDR1 and CDR2 (germline): DFQATT, SNEGSKA (reference sequence). V gave up 3 bases and J gave up 3 bases; unmatched junction bases: 0. The DNA read from the CDR3 is TGCAGTGCTAGGACTAGCGGGAGGGAAGAGACC. This gives the protein CSARTSGREET. The full CDR3 is CSARTSGREETQYF.

CDR3 sequence reads: CASRPRQGYGYTF. Partial CDR3 DNA: TGTGCCAGCAGGCCTCGACAGGGGTACGGC. J is TRBJ1-2 and V is TRBV6-2 or TRBV6-3, with 8 bases lining up with TRBD1. The CDR3 end is not reached by the read, which stops 3 residues before it; the germline J gene fills it in. This CDR3 region has 13 residues. Germline V lookup: CDR1 MNHEY, CDR2 SVGEGT.

Concerning this clone itself: The missing CDR3 end, 3 residues past where the read stops, is filled in from the germline J gene. V is TRBV11-2 and J is TRBJ2-1; D may match TRBD1 or TRBD2 (5 bases each). CDR1 is SGHAT, CDR2 FQNNGV, per germline. This CDR3 contains 13 residues. V was clipped by 5 bases and J by 9 bases, with 14 bases between them. The part of the CDR3 DNA that was read is TGTGCCAGCAGCCTCAGGGAGAGCCGTGAG. Translation: CASSLRESRE. Given in full, the CDR3 is CASSLRESREQFF.

In regard to this clone: The read halts 3 residues ahead of the CDR3 end, with the missing end drawn from the germline J gene. The V call is TRBV5-6, the J call TRBJ2-1; unclear D gene. Germline CDR1 reads SGHDT; CDR2 reads YYEEEE. Trimming took 4 bases from V and 9 from J, leaving 20 bases between them. The CDR3 spans 15 residues. This CDR3 reads CASSKTELLWAEQFF. The CDR3 DNA, read in part, is TGTGCCAGCAGCAAAACGGAACTCCTGTGGGCTGAG.

Worth noting for this clone: One end of the junction is discordant with germline, which a read error may explain. From the germline J gene comes the end of the CDR3, since the read stops 3 residues before it. The chain carries TRBV7-7 and TRBJ2-3, with 10 bases lining up with TRBD1. There are 15 residues in the CDR3. In germline, CDR1 is SSHAT, CDR2 FNYEAQ (reference sequence). The CDR3 spells CASSPDRGAPWTQYF. Incomplete CDR3 DNA: TGTGCTAGCAGCCCGGACAGGGGGGCGCCTTGGACG.

On this clone: The junction differs from germline at one of its ends, possibly a read error. With the read ending 3 residues before the CDR3 end, the germline J gene is used to fill in that end. The chain joins TRBV7-7 to TRBJ2-2, with unresolved D. There are 14 residues in the CDR3. Germline CDR1 SSHAT, CDR2 FNYEAQ (reference sequence). The sequenced CDR3 bases are TGTGCTAGCAGCTCGACACAAGATAATTCACCG. This codes for CASSSTQDNSP. The complete CDR3 protein is CASSSTQDNSPLFF.

Turning to this clone: Sequencing ends 3 residues short of the CDR3 end; the germline J gene provides the rest. The chain recombines TRBV19 with TRBJ2-1; TRBD2 matches 8 bases. Germline CDR1 reads LNHDA; CDR2 reads SQIVND (reference sequence). The CDR3 is 19 amino acids. J lost 9 bases, V lost 0 bases, and 19 bases had no gene match. The CDR3 loop is CASSIDGSLAGWNLGEQFF. CDR3 bases read: TGTGCCAGTAGTATAGATGGTTCTCTAGCGGGCTGGAACCTCGGTGAG.

As regards this clone: The read falls 3 residues short of the CDR3 end, and the missing part is taken from the germline J gene. V gene TRBV19 combines with J gene TRBJ1-2, with D perhaps TRBD1 (5 bases). Trimming shortened V by 7 bases and J by 0 bases, and 15 bases separated the two germline ends. Germline loops: CDR1 LNHDA, CDR2 SQIVND (reference sequence). The CDR3 consists of 15 residues. The CDR3 sequence is CASMVREQANYGYTF. The part of the CDR3 DNA that was read is TGTGCCAGTATGGTTAGGGAACAGGCTAACTATGGC.

With regard to this clone: The CDR3 extends 3 residues past the end of the read, so its final part is completed from the germline J gene. The rearrangement joins TRBV5-1 to TRBJ2-7, with 9 bases that match TRBD1. This CDR3 has 14 residues. Looked up from germline, CDR1 is SGHRS and CDR2 is YFSETQ. Losses at the gene ends were 5 bases for V and 5 bases for J; bases not matched to a gene: 8. CDR3 bases read: TGCGCCAGCAGTTCAGACAGGGGGTTCCACGAG. Translating gives CASSSDRGFHE. The full CDR3 reads CASSSDRGFHEQYF.